This record covers a single TCR beta chain. Its antigen is as yet unknown. The table came from immunoSEQ multiplex PCR; TCRdb's copy has only in-frame clones and leaves some out. The repertoire holds tens of thousands of clones, with 90% as singletons. The data belong to a study of OX40 agonist ivuxolimab in advanced cancers. About the research overall: Patients received ivuxolimab, an intravenous treatment, every 2 weeks at 0.01 to 10 mg/kg. General study findings and limits: The antigens recognized by the expanded peripheral T cells, that is their antigen specificity, were not determined. Among some nonresponders, normalized T-cell clonal expansion was also low.

This CDR3 has 15 residues. Trimming cost V 0 bases and J 7 bases, with 14 bases left between them. CDR1 SGHRS and CDR2 YFSETQ come from the germline V gene. The rearrangement links TRBV5-1 to TRBJ2-4; tentatively, D is TRBD2 (5 bases). The clonotype originates from an adult with an advanced solid tumor such as melanoma, head and neck, liver or kidney cancer. The starting material was CD4+ or CD8+ T cells sorted from blood, obtained in a trial of the OX40 agonist ivuxolimab. The CDR3 sequence is CASSLGGQDGNIQYF. CDR3 DNA sequence: TGCGCCAGCAGCTTGGGAGGGCAGGATGGGAACATTCAGTACTTC.